Following are 28 T cell receptor beta chains from one sample sequenced in a study of blood T cell repertoires in COVID-19. The protocol was immunoSEQ multiplex PCR, while the TCRdb copy is restricted to in-frame clones and leaves out a portion. The table has about 86,000 clones, around four fifths seen once. The sequenced sample was peripheral blood. The receptors were sampled from a man in his fifties or sixties with acute or convalescent COVID-19.

The V and J genes are TRBV4-1 and TRBJ1-2, with a tentative D call TRBD1 (6 bases). There are 19 residues in the CDR3. Germline V gene data show CDR1 as MGHRA and CDR2 as YSYEKL. The V end lost 2 bases, the J end lost 2 bases, and 24 bases lay between the germline ends. DNA for the CDR3: TGCGCCAGCAGCCAAATTACCGACAGGCGCCTTACTCCCAACTATGGCTACACCTTC. Protein product: CASSQITDRRLTPNYGYTF.

V and J are TRBV10-2 and TRBJ1-1; D unclear. The CDR3 runs to 15 residues. Germline assignment: CDR1 WSHSY and CDR2 SAAADI. Trimming stripped 4 bases from V and 0 bases from J, with 12 bases between. CDR3 DNA sequence: TGCGCCAGCAGTGTAGTGCTCTTCATGAACACTGAAGCTTTCTTT. Protein: CASSVVLFMNTEAFF.

The chain joins TRBV2 to TRBJ2-1; 9 bases match TRBD2. Germline CDR1 is SNHLY and CDR2 is FYNNEI. There are 13 residues in the CDR3. J was trimmed by 6 bases and V by 7 bases; bases with no gene match: 4. The CDR3: CASTGLAFNEQFF. The DNA for the CDR3 is TGTGCCAGCACGGGACTAGCTTTCAATGAGCAGTTCTTC.

J is TRBJ1-6 and V is TRBV27, with D tentatively TRBD1 (5 bases). The CDR3 is made up of 15 amino acids. Germline V CDR1 and CDR2: MNHEY, SMNVEV (reference sequence). The V and J ends lost 3 bases and 5 bases respectively, with 11 bases between them. Here the CDR3 reads CASSFTGVHNSPLHF. The CDR3 DNA reads as TGTGCCAGCAGTTTCACGGGGGTCCATAATTCACCCCTCCACTTT.

The V call is TRBV4-2, the J call TRBJ1-4, with TRBD1 as a possible D gene (5 bases). The CDR3 length is 16 residues. Trimming removed 0 bases from V and 3 bases from J, with 11 bases in between. Germline CDR1 LGHNA, CDR2 YNFKEQ. The CDR3 loop reads CASSQEEGQANEKLFF. The CDR3 DNA is TGTGCCAGCAGCCAAGAGGAGGGGCAAGCTAATGAAAAACTGTTTTTT.

CDR3: CAISVNGGTDTEAFF. CDR3 nucleotides: TGTGCCATCAGTGTGAACGGGGGAACGGACACTGAAGCTTTCTTT. The chain has TRBV10-3 and TRBJ1-1; perhaps TRBD1 as D (5 bases). The CDR3 is made up of 15 amino acids. The germline V and J ends were trimmed by 4 bases and 3 bases, with 15 bases remaining between them. Looked up from germline, CDR1 is ENHRY and CDR2 is SYGVKD.

CDR3 in DNA: TGTGCCAGCACCCCCGTGACGGGAACAGATACGCAGTATTTT. Its protein product is CASTPVTGTDTQYF. V usage is TRBV7-8 and J usage is TRBJ2-3, with D possibly matching TRBD2 (5 bases). Per the germline V gene, CDR1 is SGHVS and CDR2 is FQNEAQ. Trimming shortened V by 7 bases and J by 3 bases, and 14 bases separated the two germline ends. The CDR3 runs to 14 residues.

This clone was seen at least ten times. The chain joins TRBV15 to TRBJ1-2, with 8 positions matching TRBD1. The germline CDR1 and CDR2 sequences are LNHNV and YYDKDF (reference sequence). V was pared by 0 bases and J by 4 bases, with 4 bases of the junction left unmatched. The CDR3 covers 15 residues. In DNA, the CDR3 is TGTGCCACCAGCAGAGAGGCAGGGGGCTTCTATGGCTACACCTTC. Protein: CATSREAGGFYGYTF.

The rearrangement uses TRBV9 and TRBJ2-1, with D perhaps matching TRBD1 (5 bases). Per the germline V gene, CDR1 is SGDLS and CDR2 is YYNGEE. Trimming stripped 2 bases from V and 10 bases from J, with 22 bases between. The CDR3 loop spans 16 amino acids. DNA for the CDR3: TGTGCCAGCAGCGTTCAGGGCTCGAGGATGACTCGGGAGCAGTTCTTC. Protein: CASSVQGSRMTREQFF. Variable domain in full (rest from reference TRBV9 and TRBJ2-1): DSGVTQTPKHLITATGQRVTLRCSPRSGDLSVYWYQQSLDQGLQFLIQYYNGEERAKGNILERFSAQQFPDLHSELNLSSLELGDSALYFCASSVQGSRMTREQFFGPGTRLTVL.

The chain carries TRBV10-3 and TRBJ1-2, with a possible D match to TRBD1 (6 bases). V was cut by 3 bases and J by 8 bases, with 10 bases left in between. Germline V gives CDR1 ENHRY, CDR2 SYGVKD. There are 12 residues in the CDR3. The CDR3 region has the DNA TGTGCCATCAGTGACGCAGGGGTAGGCTACACCTTC. Its translation: CAISDAGVGYTF.

CDR3 residues: CASSQDGTSGGTDTQYF. The DNA of the CDR3 is TGCGCCAGCAGCCAAGATGGGACTAGCGGGGGCACAGATACGCAGTATTTT. This chain connects TRBV4-3 to TRBJ2-3; 13 positions match TRBD2. Per germline, CDR1 LGHNA and CDR2 YSLEER. This CDR3 has 17 residues. Trimming cost V 0 bases and J 1 base; bases outside gene matches: 1.

The CDR3 region has the DNA TGTGCCAGCAGCCAAGTGGGACAGGGGGTTGATGAAGCTTTCTTT. Its translation is CASSQVGQGVDEAFF. V and J are TRBV14 and TRBJ1-1; 11 bases map to TRBD1. V shed 1 base, J shed 7 bases, and the junction held 5 bases outside the gene matches. This CDR3 spans 15 amino acids. Germline V lookup: CDR1 SGHDN, CDR2 FVKESK.

The rearrangement uses TRBV30 and TRBJ1-1; D possibly corresponds to TRBD1 (5 bases). V was cut by 1 base and J by 1 base, with 10 bases left in between. This CDR3 spans 14 amino acids. Germline V gene data show CDR1 as GTSNPN and CDR2 as SVGIG (reference sequence). CDR3: CAWSAKDKNTEAFF. The CDR3 DNA reads as TGTGCCTGGAGTGCCAAGGACAAGAACACTGAAGCTTTCTTT. Variable domain in full (rest from reference TRBV30 and TRBJ1-1): SQTIHQWPATLVQPVGSPLSLECTVEGTSNPNLYWYRQAAGRGLQLLFYSVGIGQISSEVPQNLSASRPQDRQFILSSKKLLLSDSGFYLCAWSAKDKNTEAFFGQGTRLTVV.

This chain connects TRBV19 to TRBJ1-5; TRBD1 matches 7 bases. Germline assignment: CDR1 LNHDA and CDR2 SQIVND (reference sequence). Losses at the gene ends were 4 bases for V and 7 bases for J; bases not matched to a gene: 10. This CDR3 comprises 15 residues. CDR3: CASSRYSGTDQPQHF. CDR3 sequence (DNA): TGTGCCAGTAGTAGGTACTCCGGGACAGACCAGCCCCAGCATTTT.

The chain has TRBV6-2 or TRBV6-3 and TRBJ2-3; D might be TRBD1 (5 bases). V was cut by 0 bases and J by 0 bases, with 16 bases left in between. Germline V CDR1 and CDR2: MNHEY, SVGEGT. The CDR3 consists of 18 residues. CDR3: CASSYSAGLTSSTDTQYF. In DNA form, the CDR3 reads TGTGCCAGCAGTTACTCGGCAGGGTTGACCTCTAGCACAGATACGCAGTATTTT.

The chain has TRBV25-1 and TRBJ1-6; 7 positions agree with TRBD1. Trimming took 2 bases from V and 9 from J; bases not matched to a gene: 7. Germline V gene sequence: CDR1 MGHDK, CDR2 SYGVNS. The length of the CDR3 is 15 residues. CDR3 in amino acids: CASSEARGQSSPLHF. The CDR3 DNA reads as TGTGCCAGCAGTGAAGCCAGGGGACAGTCTTCACCCCTCCACTTT.

The gene calls are TRBV5-6 and TRBJ1-2, with D perhaps TRBD1 (6 bases). The germline V gene encodes CDR1 SGHDT and CDR2 YYEEEE. Trimming removed 0 bases at V and 5 bases at J, with 8 bases between. This CDR3 is 13 amino acids long. The CDR3 DNA reads as TGTGCCAGCAGCTTGGGACAGGATTATGGCTACACCTTC. Protein: CASSLGQDYGYTF.

The J gene is TRBJ1-3, the V gene TRBV6-5, with TRBD1 identical over 7 bases. Unmatched junction bases numbered 7, after V lost 6 bases and J lost 2 bases. The CDR3 has 15 amino acids. Per germline, CDR1 MNHEY and CDR2 SVGAGI. The CDR3 sequence is CASSSDRNTGNTIYF. The CDR3 bases are TGTGCCAGCAGCTCGGACAGGAACACTGGAAACACCATATATTTT.

The gene calls are TRBV24-1 and TRBJ2-7; tentative D call: TRBD2 (5 bases). Trimming removed 3 bases at V and 0 bases at J, with 8 bases between. This CDR3 comprises 14 residues. CDR1 is KGHDR and CDR2 is SFDVKD in the germline V gene. Here the CDR3 reads CATSDPGSSYEQYF. The CDR3 DNA reads as TGTGCCACCAGTGATCCGGGGAGCTCCTACGAGCAGTACTTC.

V is TRBV27 and J is TRBJ2-1, with no clear D. The germline V gene has CDR1 MNHEY and CDR2 SMNVEV (reference sequence). V was cut by 4 bases and J by 9 bases, with 10 bases left in between. The CDR3 length is 12 residues. The CDR3 DNA is TGTGCCAGCAGTTCAGCGAGTGCTGAGCAGTTCTTC. Its protein is CASSSASAEQFF.

This chain connects TRBV9 to TRBJ1-1; TRBD1 might be the D (6 bases). CDR3 size: 14 residues. CDR1 and CDR2 from the germline V gene are SGDLS and YYNGEE. With 4 bases removed from V and 1 base from J, the gap between germline ends came to 11 bases. This CDR3 reads CASSPRGGNTEAFF. CDR3 DNA: TGTGCCAGCAGCCCCCGAGGGGGGAACACTGAAGCTTTCTTT.

The V gene is TRBV7-3, the J gene TRBJ2-5; D might be TRBD2 (7 bases). CDR3 length equals 15 residues. The germline CDR1 and CDR2 sequences are SGHTA and FQGTGA. Trimming took off 5 bases at V and 1 base at J, with 14 bases between the two ends. In DNA form, the CDR3 reads TGTGCCAGCAGCCGCGGGGGCGGGATCCAAGAGACCCAGTACTTC. The encoded protein is CASSRGGGIQETQYF.

The rearrangement links TRBV6-6 to TRBJ2-7; 8 positions agree with TRBD1. The CDR3 runs to 17 residues. Germline CDR1 and CDR2: MNHNY and SVGAGI (reference sequence). Trimming at V came to 5 bases and at J to 4 bases, leaving 16 bases not matched to a gene. This CDR3 is CASSPKVGQGRGYEQYF. The CDR3 coding sequence is TGTGCCAGCAGTCCTAAGGTTGGACAGGGAAGGGGATACGAGCAGTACTTC.

A few counts support this clone. This sequence joins TRBV27 and TRBJ2-7, with TRBD1 identical over 10 bases. The V gene's germline CDR1 is MNHEY and CDR2 SMNVEV (reference sequence). The CDR3 is 14 amino acids. J lost 2 bases, V lost 6 bases, and 4 bases had no gene match. The CDR3 spells CASRWTGGTYEQYF. In nucleotides, the CDR3 is TGTGCCAGCAGATGGACAGGGGGGACCTACGAGCAGTACTTC.

The V and J genes are TRBV19 and TRBJ2-5; tentative D call: TRBD1 (5 bases). Germline CDR1 and CDR2: LNHDA and SQIVND (reference sequence). V was trimmed by 4 bases and J by 2 bases, leaving 8 bases between them. The CDR3 loop spans 13 amino acids. This chain's CDR3 is CASSSTGQETQYF. The CDR3 DNA follows: TGTGCCAGTAGTAGCACAGGACAAGAGACCCAGTACTTC. Together with reference TRBV19 and TRBJ2-5, the CDR3 gives the full variable domain: DGGITQSPKYLFRKEGQNVTLSCEQNLNHDAMYWYRQDPGQGLRLIYYSQIVNDFQKGDIAEGYSVSREKKESFPLTVTSAQKNPTAFYLCASSSTGQETQYFGPGTRLLVL.

The genes are TRBV6-5 and TRBJ2-7, with D perhaps matching TRBD1 (6 bases). This CDR3 is built from 14 residues. Germline-derived CDR1 and CDR2 are MNHEY and SVGAGI. The V end was cut by 7 bases, the J end by 3 bases, with 16 bases between. The CDR3, as DNA: TGTGCCAGCAAATACGGGACACCTGACTACGAGCAGTACTTC. Translation: CASKYGTPDYEQYF.

The chain combines TRBV7-8 with TRBJ2-1, with 14 bases aligning to TRBD2. CDR3 length equals 17 residues. The junction had 4 bases not matched to a gene; V was cut back by 0 bases and J by 6 bases. CDR1 is SGHVS, CDR2 FQNEAQ, per germline. The CDR3 DNA is TGTGCCAGCAGCTTAGCGGGAGGACTAGCGGGAGGCAATGAGCAGTTCTTC. Its protein product is CASSLAGGLAGGNEQFF.

This chain joins TRBV5-1 and TRBJ2-5, with D perhaps matching TRBD1 (6 bases). CDR1 and CDR2 (germline): SGHRS, YFSETQ. The CDR3 consists of 14 residues. V was trimmed by 3 bases and J by 1 base, leaving 10 bases between them. The CDR3 loop reads CASSSAGAQETQYF. The CDR3 DNA reads as TGCGCCAGCAGCTCGGCAGGGGCCCAAGAGACCCAGTACTTC.